This T cell receptor beta chain is from a study of a mutant IDH1 vaccine in newly diagnosed glioma. Study-level information: The first vaccination came 4-6 weeks after radiotherapy alone, or with temozolomide cycles. Previous treatment comprised radiotherapy, temozolomide, or both, mostly both.

Only in-frame clones appear in the TCRdb table, and some are missing; sequencing was by immunoSEQ multiplex PCR. The profile shows over 25,000 clones, around 87% of them singletons. A note on this clone: Its antigen is unknown.

Time point described: week 5, during vaccination. Each dose delivered 300 ug of mutant IDH1 20-mer peptide subcutaneously with imiquimod. The germline gives CDR1 MNHEY, CDR2 SVGAGI. V lost 0 bases to trimming and J lost 7 bases, with 16 bases between them. CDR3 size: 15 residues. The chain carries TRBV6-5 and TRBJ2-7; D unclear. The receptor was derived from a woman in her forties with glioma. Some clones in this sample may be carry-over from other donors' samples. Sequences were derived from peripheral blood mononuclear cells (PBMCs), sampled from a glioma patient whose treatment included an IDH1 peptide vaccine. In DNA form, the CDR3 reads TGTGCCAGCAGTTACTCGGTGGGCAGCCTAAGGGAGCAGTACTTC. Translation: CASSYSVGSLREQYF.